This is a list of T cell receptor beta chains from one sample in a study of graft-versus-host responses after intestinal transplantation. Their antigens remain unidentified. Assay: immunoSEQ multiplex PCR; the TCRdb copy retains only in-frame clones and omits some. The repertoire holds about 110,000 clones, with approximately 93% as singletons. This sample comprised unstimulated CD8+ T cells sorted from spleen or lymph node cells, obtained before transplant. The receptors come from a human donor who was the organ donor for an intestinal transplant. Each CDR3 is given with its conserved first and last residue. Each record gives: CDR3 DNA, CDR3 protein, J gene, V gene, clone size, D gene. The D gene is left open where the match is weak. Size values are once, few and many counts, or a class for expanded clones, and some rows have none.

CDR3nt: TGTGCCAGCAGCTTAGCTGCCGCCACAGATACGCAGTATTTT; CDR3aa: CASSLAAATDTQYF; j_gene: TRBJ2-3; v_gene: TRBV7-8; abundance: .; d_gene: .
CDR3nt: TGTGCCAGCAGCTTAAACGGGGGTCAAGAGACCCAGTACTTC; CDR3aa: CASSLNGGQETQYF; j_gene: TRBJ2-5; v_gene: TRBV7-7; abundance: .; d_gene: .
CDR3nt: TGTGCCAGCACGATAACTGGGGCCAACGTCCTGACTTTC; CDR3aa: CASTITGANVLTF; j_gene: TRBJ2-6; v_gene: TRBV6-1; abundance: .; d_gene: .
CDR3nt: TGTGCCATCAGTGTAGCAGGGGAACCACCCTCGGCCGAGCAGTACTTC; CDR3aa: CAISVAGEPPSAEQYF; j_gene: TRBJ2-7; v_gene: TRBV10-3; abundance: .; d_gene: .
CDR3nt: TGTGCCAGCAGTTATATTAGGGGCGGTCAGCCCCAGCATTTT; CDR3aa: CASSYIRGGQPQHF; j_gene: TRBJ1-5; v_gene: TRBV6-5; abundance: .; d_gene: .
CDR3nt: TGTGCCAGCAGCGTAGCTTTTGAGCGGGCTGACTACAATGAGCAGTTCTTC; CDR3aa: CASSVAFERADYNEQFF; j_gene: TRBJ2-1; v_gene: TRBV9; abundance: .; d_gene: .
CDR3nt: TGTGCCAGTAGTATAGCCTGGGGGCTCTTCTCCTACGAGCAGTACTTC; CDR3aa: CASSIAWGLFSYEQYF; j_gene: TRBJ2-7; v_gene: TRBV19; abundance: .; d_gene: .
CDR3nt: TGTGCATTCTTCCGGGACTTCTCTGGAAACACCATATATTTT; CDR3aa: CAFFRDFSGNTIYF; j_gene: TRBJ1-3; v_gene: TRBV5-3; abundance: .; d_gene: .
CDR3nt: TGCACCAGCAGACCAGTCAGTTTGTGCAAAAGTCGGGCCAACGTCCTGACTTTC; CDR3aa: CTSRPVSLCKSRANVLTF; j_gene: TRBJ2-6; v_gene: TRBV1; abundance: .; d_gene: .
CDR3nt: TGCAGCGTTGTCCCCCCGGGTGGCGCGATCTATGGCTACACCTTC; CDR3aa: CSVVPPGGAIYGYTF; j_gene: TRBJ1-2; v_gene: TRBV29-1; abundance: .; d_gene: .
CDR3nt: TGTGCCAGCAGCGGAGAGGGGAGAGTGACCTACAATGAGCAGTTCTTC; CDR3aa: CASSGEGRVTYNEQFF; j_gene: TRBJ2-1; v_gene: TRBV7-9; abundance: .; d_gene: .
CDR3nt: TGTGCCAGCTCACCACGGGACGGGGTCGGGGTCATTCAGTACTTC; CDR3aa: CASSPRDGVGVIQYF; j_gene: TRBJ2-4; v_gene: TRBV18; abundance: once; d_gene: .
CDR3nt: TGTGCCAGCAGCCACAGGGGATTCTATGGCTACACCTTC; CDR3aa: CASSHRGFYGYTF; j_gene: TRBJ1-2; v_gene: TRBV27; abundance: .; d_gene: TRBD1
CDR3nt: TGTGCCAGCAGCCCTACTTACAATGAGCAGTTCTTC; CDR3aa: CASSPTYNEQFF; j_gene: TRBJ2-1; v_gene: TRBV2; abundance: .; d_gene: .
CDR3nt: TGTGCCACCGAGGCGGGATACAGGACAGATACGCAGTATTTT; CDR3aa: CATEAGYRTDTQYF; j_gene: TRBJ2-3; v_gene: TRBV2; abundance: .; d_gene: .
CDR3nt: TGTGCCAGCAGCGTAGATGGCAGGGTGGCAGATACGCAGTATTTT; CDR3aa: CASSVDGRVADTQYF; j_gene: TRBJ2-3; v_gene: TRBV9; abundance: .; d_gene: .
CDR3nt: TGTGCCAGCAGCTTAGGTGGGGGAGGCACCTACGAGCAGTACTTC; CDR3aa: CASSLGGGGTYEQYF; j_gene: TRBJ2-7; v_gene: TRBV7-2; abundance: .; d_gene: .
CDR3nt: TGTGCCAGCAGCGAGGAGGGCCACACTGAAGCTTTCTTT; CDR3aa: CASSEEGHTEAFF; j_gene: TRBJ1-1; v_gene: TRBV9; abundance: once; d_gene: .
CDR3nt: TGTGCCAGCACTCTAATAGCGGGAGGCTCCTACGAGCAGTACTTC; CDR3aa: CASTLIAGGSYEQYF; j_gene: TRBJ2-7; v_gene: TRBV6-1; abundance: .; d_gene: TRBD2
CDR3nt: TGTGCCAGCAGTCCCCCGGGACAGGGGGACTATGGCTACACCTTC; CDR3aa: CASSPPGQGDYGYTF; j_gene: TRBJ1-2; v_gene: TRBV28; abundance: .; d_gene: TRBD1
CDR3nt: TGTGCCAGCAGCGTAGTGGCCGGGGGACAAGAGACCCAGTACTTC; CDR3aa: CASSVVAGGQETQYF; j_gene: TRBJ2-5; v_gene: TRBV9; abundance: .; d_gene: .
CDR3nt: TGTGCCAGCTCCAGGGAGCGCACTGAAGCTTTCTTT; CDR3aa: CASSRERTEAFF; j_gene: TRBJ1-1; v_gene: TRBV18; abundance: .; d_gene: .
CDR3nt: TGTGCCAGTCGACTAGTTAATGGCTACGAGCAGTACTTC; CDR3aa: CASRLVNGYEQYF; j_gene: TRBJ2-7; v_gene: TRBV2; abundance: .; d_gene: .
CDR3nt: TGTGCCAGCAGTTCCCGGGCTTACAATGAGCAGTTCTTC; CDR3aa: CASSSRAYNEQFF; j_gene: TRBJ2-1; v_gene: TRBV27; abundance: .; d_gene: .
CDR3nt: TGCGCCAGCAGCCCCGGGACAGGGGCCTACGAGCAGTACTTC; CDR3aa: CASSPGTGAYEQYF; j_gene: TRBJ2-7; v_gene: TRBV5-1; abundance: once; d_gene: TRBD1
CDR3nt: TGTGCCAGCAGCTTAGGCGGGAGAGAAACCGGGGAGCTGTTTTTT; CDR3aa: CASSLGGRETGELFF; j_gene: TRBJ2-2; v_gene: TRBV11-2; abundance: .; d_gene: TRBD2
CDR3nt: TGTGCCAGCAGTGAATCGGTGAACACTGAAGCTTTCTTT; CDR3aa: CASSESVNTEAFF; j_gene: TRBJ1-1; v_gene: TRBV25-1; abundance: .; d_gene: .
CDR3nt: TGTGCCTGGAGTGGGGACAGGGAAGGAGCTTTCTTT; CDR3aa: CAWSGDREGAFF; j_gene: TRBJ1-1; v_gene: TRBV30; abundance: .; d_gene: TRBD1
CDR3nt: TGCGCCAGCAGCCAAGAGGCCGGGACAGGGTTCGAGCAGTACTTC; CDR3aa: CASSQEAGTGFEQYF; j_gene: TRBJ2-7; v_gene: TRBV4-3; abundance: .; d_gene: TRBD1
CDR3nt: TGTGCCAGCGGAACTTTGCCCCAGCATTTT; CDR3aa: CASGTLPQHF; j_gene: TRBJ1-5; v_gene: TRBV6-5; abundance: .; d_gene: .
CDR3nt: TGCGCCAGCAGCTTGGTTGTCGGGGCGCCCCACTCCGGTGGCTACACCTTC; CDR3aa: CASSLVVGAPHSGGYTF; j_gene: TRBJ1-2; v_gene: TRBV5-1; abundance: .; d_gene: .
CDR3nt: TGTGCCAGCAGCCCCCATTTGGGGGAGCACAATCCCTATGGCTACACCTTC; CDR3aa: CASSPHLGEHNPYGYTF; j_gene: TRBJ1-2; v_gene: TRBV11-1; abundance: .; d_gene: .
CDR3nt: TGTGCCAGCAGCTTAGTAGAGGGGACTAGCGGGAGGAACTTC; CDR3aa: CASSLVEGTSGRNF; j_gene: TRBJ2-7; v_gene: TRBV7-2; abundance: .; d_gene: TRBD2
CDR3nt: TGTGCCAGCAGCTCCAGCGACCAAGAGACCCAGTACTTC; CDR3aa: CASSSSDQETQYF; j_gene: TRBJ2-5; v_gene: TRBV5-6; abundance: .; d_gene: .
CDR3nt: TGTGCCAGCAGTGTAAGCGGACTAGCGGGGGAAGCAATCCTCGGAGATACGCAGTATTTT; CDR3aa: CASSVSGLAGEAILGDTQYF; j_gene: TRBJ2-3; v_gene: TRBV2; abundance: .; d_gene: TRBD2
CDR3nt: TGCGCCAGCAGTGAACTAGCGGGCCCTAGCTCCTACGAGCAGTACTTC; CDR3aa: CASSELAGPSSYEQYF; j_gene: TRBJ2-7; v_gene: TRBV10-2; abundance: .; d_gene: TRBD2
CDR3nt: TGTGCCAGCAACCCATTCCCCGGGAGATCCACAGATACGCAGTATTTT; CDR3aa: CASNPFPGRSTDTQYF; j_gene: TRBJ2-3; v_gene: TRBV27; abundance: .; d_gene: .
CDR3nt: TGTGCCAGCAGCTTCGAACTGGTTTTCAATGAGCAGTTCTTC; CDR3aa: CASSFELVFNEQFF; j_gene: TRBJ2-1; v_gene: TRBV13; abundance: .; d_gene: .
CDR3nt: TGTGCCAGCAGCTTGGGGACTACATCTCCAGATACGCAGTATTTT; CDR3aa: CASSLGTTSPDTQYF; j_gene: TRBJ2-3; v_gene: TRBV5-6; abundance: .; d_gene: .
CDR3nt: TGTGCCAGCAGCGAGCGGGGGAACACTGAAGCTTTCTTT; CDR3aa: CASSERGNTEAFF; j_gene: TRBJ1-1; v_gene: TRBV7-6; abundance: .; d_gene: .
CDR3nt: TGTGCCAGCAGCTTGTCGGCAGGGGTTCACGAGCAGTACTTC; CDR3aa: CASSLSAGVHEQYF; j_gene: TRBJ2-7; v_gene: TRBV5-6; abundance: .; d_gene: .
CDR3nt: TGCAGTGCTAGATCGGGACTTGAAGCTTTCTTT; CDR3aa: CSARSGLEAFF; j_gene: TRBJ1-1; v_gene: TRBV20-1; abundance: .; d_gene: .
CDR3nt: TGTGCCAGCAGCTTAGAAGCGGTCAACTACGAGCAGTACTTC; CDR3aa: CASSLEAVNYEQYF; j_gene: TRBJ2-7; v_gene: TRBV11-2; abundance: .; d_gene: .
CDR3nt: TGTGCCAGCAGCCAGGACCCCGGCAGGCCGGGCGGCTACACCTTC; CDR3aa: CASSQDPGRPGGYTF; j_gene: TRBJ1-2; v_gene: TRBV27; abundance: .; d_gene: .
CDR3nt: TGCAGCGTTGTACGCGGGACCTCCTACGAGCAGTACTTC; CDR3aa: CSVVRGTSYEQYF; j_gene: TRBJ2-7; v_gene: TRBV29-1; abundance: .; d_gene: .
CDR3nt: TGTGCCAGTAGTGTCCTTGGGGGTCAGCCCCAGCATTTT; CDR3aa: CASSVLGGQPQHF; j_gene: TRBJ1-5; v_gene: TRBV19; abundance: .; d_gene: .
CDR3nt: TGTGCCAGTAGTGCACCGGACAGGACTTATGAGTATTCGAACACCGGGGAGCTGTTTTTT; CDR3aa: CASSAPDRTYEYSNTGELFF; j_gene: TRBJ2-2; v_gene: TRBV19; abundance: .; d_gene: TRBD1
CDR3nt: TGTGCCAGCAGTGGGCAAGACAGCGGCTATGGCTACACCTTC; CDR3aa: CASSGQDSGYGYTF; j_gene: TRBJ1-2; v_gene: TRBV6-1; abundance: .; d_gene: .
CDR3nt: TGTGCCAGCAGCTTAGTTCCTCGGACTAGCGGGAGCGGCGAGCAGTACTTC; CDR3aa: CASSLVPRTSGSGEQYF; j_gene: TRBJ2-7; v_gene: TRBV11-2; abundance: .; d_gene: TRBD2
CDR3nt: TGTGCCAGCAGTTTATCGATCAGTGAAAAACTGTTTTTT; CDR3aa: CASSLSISEKLFF; j_gene: TRBJ1-4; v_gene: TRBV27; abundance: .; d_gene: .
CDR3nt: TGTGCCAGCAGTCTAGCGGGAGCGGGTGAGCAGTTCTTC; CDR3aa: CASSLAGAGEQFF; j_gene: TRBJ2-1; v_gene: TRBV6-6; abundance: .; d_gene: TRBD2
CDR3nt: TGTGCCAGCAGCGGTCTCGGGACAGCGTTAGAGAGGGGCGATCAGCCCCAGCATTTT; CDR3aa: CASSGLGTALERGDQPQHF; j_gene: TRBJ1-5; v_gene: TRBV28; abundance: once; d_gene: TRBD1